Shown below are 6 T cell receptor beta chains from a single sample sequenced in a study of T cell responses to AZD1222 COVID-19 vaccine. Libraries were prepared by immunoSEQ multiplex PCR; TCRdb keeps only in-frame clonotypes and omits some of them. This sample yields roughly 120,000 clones, of which 88% are seen a single time; 3.5% to 4.5% belongs to the top ten. Source: peripheral blood, taken on day 0 of AZD1222 vaccination. These receptors were obtained from an adult in good health.

The rearrangement links TRBV21-1 to TRBJ2-7; TRBD2 reflects the table's D call only, with no check against the DNA. TRBV21-1 is a recognized pseudogene. This CDR3 comprises 12 residues. As DNA, the CDR3 is TGTGCCACCAGACTAGCGGCGTACGAGCAGTACTTC. Protein: CATRLAAYEQYF.

This chain connects TRBV11-3 to TRBJ2-2, with D perhaps TRBD1 (6 bases). The CDR3 consists of 14 residues. The germline V gene encodes CDR1 SGHNT and CDR2 YENEEA. V lost 5 bases, J lost 1 base, and 8 bases lay in between. In DNA, the CDR3 is TGTGCCAGCAGCCAAGGGGGGAACACCGGGGAGCTGTTTTTT. It translates to CASSQGGNTGELFF.

V gene TRBV15 combines with J gene TRBJ2-7; D gene ambiguous. Trimming stripped 4 bases from V and 0 bases from J, with 10 bases between. This CDR3 comprises 14 residues. The germline gives CDR1 LNHNV, CDR2 YYDKDF (reference sequence). As DNA, the CDR3 is TGTGCCACCAGCACCGGGCACCCCTCCTACGAGCAGTACTTC. Amino acids: CATSTGHPSYEQYF.

The chain has TRBV12-5 and TRBJ2-1; D unresolved. This CDR3 spans 14 amino acids. Trimming took off 5 bases at V and 6 bases at J, with 14 bases between the two ends. Germline V gene data show CDR1 as LGHNT and CDR2 as FRNRAP. CDR3 in amino acids: CASGPGLQPNEQFF. The CDR3 bases are TGTGCTAGTGGTCCAGGCTTGCAGCCCAATGAGCAGTTCTTC.

The CDR3 nucleotides read TGTGCCAGCAGCTTAACAGGGCAGGGGCGGGGAGAGACCCAGTACTTC. Its translation: CASSLTGQGRGETQYF. The gene calls are TRBV7-3 and TRBJ2-5, with D perhaps TRBD1 or TRBD2 (6 bases each). This CDR3 has 16 residues. Trimming cost V 0 bases and J 4 bases, with 15 bases left between them. From germline, CDR1 is SGHTA and CDR2 FQGTGA.

The chain has TRBV9 and TRBJ1-5; D not resolved. Germline loops: CDR1 SGDLS, CDR2 YYNGEE. The CDR3 totals 14 residues. V shed 0 bases and J shed 4 bases, with 8 bases lying between them. The CDR3, as DNA: TGTGCCAGCAGCGTAGATGGCGGGAATCAGCCCCAGCATTTT. This translates into CASSVDGGNQPQHF.